One and the same sample provided the 19 T cell receptor beta chains below, sequenced in a study of long-term antiretroviral therapy in people with HIV. Researchers report immunoSEQ v3.0 was run at survey level. Data came from immunoSEQ multiplex PCR; TCRdb stores just in-frame clones and leaves some out. This repertoire shows about 20,000 clones, 92% found once; its top ten account for about 7.2%. Sequencing was performed on unsorted PBMCs, taken 4.4 years after starting antiretroviral therapy. These TCRs come from a woman in her 50s with HIV.

The J gene is TRBJ1-1, the V gene TRBV11-2; D gene unclear. From germline, CDR1 is SGHAT and CDR2 FQNNGV. There are 14 residues in the CDR3. Between the trimmed V and J ends, which lost 0 bases and 4 bases, there was a span of 9 bases. This CDR3 reads CASSLERGLTEAFF. In DNA form, the CDR3 reads TGTGCCAGCAGCTTAGAACGCGGGCTCACTGAAGCTTTCTTT.

This sequence joins TRBV2 and TRBJ1-5; no definite D call. The germline V gene has CDR1 SNHLY and CDR2 FYNNEI. This CDR3 has 13 amino acids. V was pared by 6 bases and J by 11 bases, with 17 bases between. CDR3 amino acids: CASSPSVIVAQHF. CDR3 nucleotide sequence: TGTGCCAGCAGCCCCTCGGTGATAGTGGCCCAGCATTTT.

The chain employs TRBV18 and TRBJ2-3; no reliable D call. Trimming pared 4 bases from V and 5 bases from J, leaving 7 bases between. The CDR3 spans 12 residues. CDR1 is KGHSH and CDR2 is LQKENI in the germline V gene. This CDR3 reads CASSLLQDTQYF. CDR3 in DNA: TGTGCCAGCTCACTTCTCCAAGATACGCAGTATTTT.

This sequence joins TRBV2 and TRBJ2-3; 9 bases map to TRBD2. The CDR3 loop spans 16 amino acids. The V gene end was trimmed by 2 bases and the J gene end by 5 bases; junction bases not matched to a gene: 8. CDR1 is SNHLY and CDR2 is FYNNEI in the germline V gene. As DNA, the CDR3 is TGTGCCAGCAGTGAACCGAGCGGGGGGCCTAGAGATACGCAGTATTTT. This encodes CASSEPSGGPRDTQYF. Full variable domain (rest looked up from reference TRBV2 and TRBJ2-3): EPEVTQTPSHQVTQMGQEVILRCVPISNHLYFYWYRQILGQKVEFLVSFYNNEISEKSEIFDDQFSVERPDGSNFTLKIRSTKLEDSAMYFCASSEPSGGPRDTQYFGPGTRLTVL.

This clone came up once. For the CDR3, the DNA is TGTGCCAGCAGCAGAGGCAGAGGGAACACTGAAGCTTTCTTT. This codes for CASSRGRGNTEAFF. The V call is TRBV7-6, the J call TRBJ1-1; D ambiguous. This CDR3 region has 14 residues. Between the trimmed V and J ends, which lost 5 bases and 1 base, there was a span of 11 bases. Per the germline V gene, CDR1 is SGHVS and CDR2 is FNYEAQ. Drawing the rest from reference TRBV7-6 and TRBJ1-1, the complete variable domain is GAGVSQSPRYKVTKRGQDVALRCDPISGHVSLYWYRQALGQGPEFLTYFNYEAQQDKSGLPNDRFSAERPEGSISTLTIQRTEQRDSAMYRCASSRGRGNTEAFFGQGTRLTVV.

This chain uses TRBV9 with TRBJ1-2, with D possibly being TRBD1 (5 bases). Germline V gives CDR1 SGDLS, CDR2 YYNGEE. This CDR3 spans 13 amino acids. V was pared by 6 bases and J by 7 bases, with 16 bases between. For the CDR3, the DNA is TGTGCCAGCACCCCTCTGGGGGGGGGTGGCTACACCTTC. It yields the protein CASTPLGGGGYTF.

V and J are TRBV2 and TRBJ1-2, with 7 bases lining up with TRBD1. The CDR3 loop spans 14 amino acids. V shed 6 bases, J shed 8 bases, and the junction held 12 bases outside the gene matches. Germline CDR1 reads SNHLY; CDR2 reads FYNNEI. CDR3 in amino acids: CASSLDRVVEGYTF. The CDR3 nucleotides are TGTGCCAGCAGCCTCGACAGGGTTGTTGAAGGCTACACCTTC. The full variable domain, in which reference TRBV2 and TRBJ1-2 provide the parts outside the CDR3, is EPEVTQTPSHQVTQMGQEVILRCVPISNHLYFYWYRQILGQKVEFLVSFYNNEISEKSEIFDDQFSVERPDGSNFTLKIRSTKLEDSAMYFCASSLDRVVEGYTFGSGTRLTVV.

The chain links TRBV7-2 to TRBJ2-3; D remains ambiguous. From germline, CDR1 is SGHTA and CDR2 FQGNSA. This CDR3 region has 16 residues. Trimming removed 6 bases at V and 6 bases at J, with 22 bases between. Here the CDR3 DNA reads TGTGCCAGCAGTCCCCGGCACTCCGGAGTCTGGGATACGCAGTATTTT. Translated: CASSPRHSGVWDTQYF.

The V gene is TRBV12-5, the J gene TRBJ2-5, with 8 bases matching TRBD2. In germline, CDR1 is LGHNT, CDR2 FRNRAP. The V segment lost 2 bases and the J segment 5 bases; nucleotides outside the gene matches: 7. This CDR3 is built from 15 residues. CDR3: CASGLRAGVLETQYF. In DNA, the CDR3 is TGTGCTAGTGGTTTGAGAGCGGGGGTTCTTGAGACCCAGTACTTC.

In this sample, this clone turned up once. The chain joins TRBV11-2 to TRBJ2-3; the match to TRBD2 covers 7 bases. This CDR3 is built from 17 residues. Germline CDR1 SGHAT, CDR2 FQNNGV. After removal of 0 bases from V and 5 bases from J, the junction contained 11 bases not matched to a gene. As DNA, the CDR3 is TGTGCCAGCAGCTTAGAGGTCGGGCGGGGGAGAAAAGATACGCAGTATTTT. Translating it yields CASSLEVGRGRKDTQYF.

The genes are TRBV7-2 and TRBJ2-7; 8 bases agree with TRBD2. Germline values: CDR1 SGHTA, CDR2 FQGNSA. The CDR3 has 15 residues. V shed 5 bases and J 2 bases; nucleotides not matched to a gene: 8. The CDR3 is CASSRSGTQTYEQYF. The CDR3 region has the DNA TGTGCCAGCAGCCGTAGCGGGACCCAGACCTACGAGCAGTACTTC.

The chain is built from TRBV5-4 and TRBJ2-1, with a weak D call TRBD2 (5 bases). The V gene lost 3 bases and the J gene lost 5 bases, with 9 bases spanning the gap. CDR1 is SGHNT and CDR2 is YYREEE in the germline V gene (reference sequence). The CDR3 is 13 residues long. CDR3 region: CASSSGLHNEQFF. The CDR3 coding sequence is TGTGCCAGCAGCTCTGGACTTCACAATGAGCAGTTCTTC.

Turning to this clone: At one end, the junction sequence differs from germline, possibly due to a read error. The V gene is TRBV7-7, the J gene TRBJ2-2; D uncertain. Per germline, CDR1 SSHAT and CDR2 FNYEAQ (reference sequence). The CDR3 is 16 residues long. The CDR3 protein is CASSQLVGSATGELFF. Here the CDR3 DNA reads TGTGCTAGCAGCCAATTAGTGGGGTCAGCCACCGGGGAGCTGTTTTTT.

The J gene is TRBJ1-2, the V gene TRBV28; 7 nucleotides match TRBD1. Germline-derived CDR1 and CDR2 are MDHEN and SYDVKM. V shed 8 bases, J shed 4 bases, and the junction held 10 bases outside the gene matches. This CDR3 is built from 14 residues. In nucleotides, the CDR3 is TGTGCCAGCCATATTCCGGGACAGATCTATGGCTACACCTTC. Its protein is CASHIPGQIYGYTF.

The chain couples TRBV6-5 to TRBJ1-1, with D unresolved. V was shortened by 0 bases and J by 6 bases, with 14 bases between the two germline ends. CDR3 length equals 15 residues. Germline V gene data show CDR1 as MNHEY and CDR2 as SVGAGI. CDR3 sequence (DNA): TGTGCCAGCAGTTACTCCTCGAGGAGGGCACCTGAAGCTTTCTTT. Protein sequence: CASSYSSRRAPEAFF.

This chain joins TRBV5-1 and TRBJ1-1; a possible D gene is TRBD1 (5 bases). The CDR3 is made up of 14 amino acids. Trimming removed 3 bases at V and 3 bases at J, with 12 bases between. The germline V gene has CDR1 SGHRS and CDR2 YFSETQ. In DNA, the CDR3 is TGCGCCAGCAGCTCGGGACTCGGGGACACTGAAGCTTTCTTT. Its protein product is CASSSGLGDTEAFF.

V is TRBV5-1 and J is TRBJ1-2; D unclear. Trimming took off 1 base at V and 6 bases at J, with 10 bases between the two ends. The CDR3 length is 13 residues. Per the germline V gene, CDR1 is SGHRS and CDR2 is YFSETQ. The CDR3 DNA sequence: TGCGCCAGCAGCTTGTACCCGGCGGATGGCTACACCTTC. Amino acids: CASSLYPADGYTF.

V is TRBV4-3 and J is TRBJ1-1, with a possible D match to TRBD1 (5 bases). V lost 0 bases to trimming and J lost 0 bases, with 14 bases between them. CDR1 and CDR2 from the germline V gene are LGHNA and YSLEER. The CDR3 is 17 amino acids. CDR3 nucleotides: TGCGCCAGCAGCCAAGATATCCCAGCGGACATGAACACTGAAGCTTTCTTT. This encodes CASSQDIPADMNTEAFF.

This chain links TRBV9 with TRBJ1-1; weak D call: TRBD1 (6 bases). The CDR3 covers 16 residues. Germline assignment: CDR1 SGDLS and CDR2 YYNGEE. Trimming cost V 0 bases and J 0 bases, with 12 bases left between them. The CDR3 sequence is CASSVDGRGVNTEAFF. The CDR3 bases are TGTGCCAGCAGCGTAGATGGAAGGGGGGTGAACACTGAAGCTTTCTTT.